This passage covers 17 T cell receptor beta chains from one sample sequenced in a study of blood T cells in healthy people across ages. Using a J-beta primer mix together with a sample-barcoded 5' primer, a second PCR was run for about 6 to 11 cycles. TCRdb reprocessed the 5' RACE reads with MiXCR, giving one entry per CDR3 protein. The table records 700,000 to 900,000 distinct CDR3 sequences, about 55% of them present only once. The specimen was blood. Every receptor here comes from an elderly man in good health.

This chain uses TRBV24-1 with TRBJ2-3, with 11 bases lining up with TRBD1. The CDR3 spans 13 residues. V gave up 9 bases and J gave up 5 bases; unmatched junction bases: 3. Germline lookup yields CDR1 KGHDR and CDR2 SFDVKD. This CDR3 is CATGTGGRDTQYF. The CDR3 DNA reads TGTGCCACCGGGACAGGGGGAAGAGATACGCAGTATTTT.

The chain couples TRBV20-1 to TRBJ1-5, with 8 nucleotides matching TRBD1. This CDR3 contains 17 residues. With V trimmed by 0 bases and J by 0 bases, 7 bases remained unmatched. Germline-derived CDR1 and CDR2 are DFQATT and SNEGSKA (reference sequence). This chain's CDR3 is CSARDRRTGNSNQPQHF. In nucleotides, the CDR3 is TGCAGTGCTAGAGATCGCCGGACAGGGAATAGCAATCAGCCCCAGCATTTT.

This chain links TRBV7-8 with TRBJ2-1; 10 bases fit TRBD2. Germline V CDR1 and CDR2: SGHVS, FQNEAQ. This CDR3 has 17 residues. Trimming cost V 1 base and J 9 bases; bases outside gene matches: 12. The CDR3 protein is CASSLVGGLAGVSEQFF. The DNA of the CDR3 is TGTGCCAGCAGCTTAGTTGGGGGTCTAGCGGGAGTCAGTGAGCAGTTCTTC.

The V gene is TRBV20-1, the J gene TRBJ2-3; D is uncertain. Deletions cut 3 bases from V and 4 bases from J, with 11 bases between. This CDR3 spans 13 amino acids. Germline CDR1 is DFQATT and CDR2 is SNEGSKA (reference sequence). For the CDR3, the DNA is TGCAGTGCTAGTCTGCGCCGTGCAGATACGCAGTATTTT. Translating gives CSASLRRADTQYF.

The chain couples TRBV29-1 to TRBJ2-4, with D possibly being TRBD1 (6 bases). The CDR3 extends over 14 amino acids. From germline, CDR1 is SQVTM and CDR2 ANQGSEA. The V end was cut by 7 bases, the J end by 4 bases, with 17 bases between. For the CDR3, the DNA is TGCAGCGGTGTTAACGACAGGACTAAAAACATTCAGTACTTC. Encoded protein: CSGVNDRTKNIQYF.

The CDR3 sequence: CASSGDGTRGYTF. As DNA, the CDR3 is TGTGCCAGCAGCGGAGATGGGACACGAGGCTACACCTTC. The V call is TRBV9, the J call TRBJ1-2; TRBD1 might be the D (6 bases). Germline V lookup: CDR1 SGDLS, CDR2 YYNGEE. Between the trimmed V and J ends, which lost 3 bases and 8 bases, there was a span of 14 bases. There are 13 residues in the CDR3.

The V call is TRBV7-2, the J call TRBJ1-5; no reliable D call. V shed 1 base and J shed 3 bases, with 10 bases lying between them. The V gene's germline CDR1 is SGHTA and CDR2 FQGNSA. This CDR3 is 15 amino acids long. CDR3 in DNA: TGTGCCAGCAGCTTAGGGCGTGGGTTCAATCAGCCCCAGCATTTT. This translates into CASSLGRGFNQPQHF.

This rearrangement joins TRBV12-3 or TRBV12-4 to TRBJ2-1, with a tentative D call TRBD2 (5 bases). V was pared by 0 bases and J by 6 bases, with 12 bases between. This CDR3 comprises 15 residues. This CDR3 reads CASSLAGAFLNEQFF. In DNA form, the CDR3 reads TGTGCCAGCAGTTTAGCGGGAGCATTCCTCAATGAGCAGTTCTTC.

This chain uses TRBV12-3 or TRBV12-4 with TRBJ2-5, with a possible D match to TRBD2 (5 bases). The end of the DNA aligns better with TRBJ2-1, so the J call may be wrong. CDR3 size: 15 residues. The CDR3 sequence: CASSLGPRVGETQFF. The CDR3 DNA follows: TGTGCCAGCAGCCTCGGGCCCCGGGTGGGAGAGACCCAGTTCTTC.

The chain employs TRBV14 and TRBJ2-1; no clear D gene. The assigned J gene may be wrong: the sequence end matches TRBJ2-7 better. The CDR3 is 16 residues long. Germline loops: CDR1 SGHDN, CDR2 FVKESK. CDR3 nucleotide sequence: TGTGCCAGCAGCCAAGATGTGGGCGCGTCCTACAATGAGCAGTACTTC. Residues: CASSQDVGASYNEQYF.

The chain joins TRBV7-2 to TRBJ2-1, with D perhaps TRBD2 (6 bases). The CDR3 has 14 amino acids. Germline V gives CDR1 SGHTA, CDR2 FQGNSA. V lost 5 bases to trimming and J lost 0 bases, with 8 bases between them. The DNA of the CDR3 is TGTGCCAGCAGCCGACTAGTCTCCTACAATGAGCAGTTCTTC. It encodes CASSRLVSYNEQFF.

The chain carries TRBV7-2 and TRBJ2-4, with D perhaps given as TRBD1 or TRBD2 (5 bases each). The end of the DNA is better explained by TRBJ2-5, so the J call may be wrong. The germline V gene has CDR1 SGHTA and CDR2 FQGNSA. This CDR3 has 13 amino acids. CDR3 in DNA: TGTGCCAGCAGCGTCAGGGCGGGAGAGACCCAGTACTTC. Protein product: CASSVRAGETQYF.

The chain employs TRBV7-9 and TRBJ2-1; 7 bases map to TRBD2. CDR3 length: 15 residues. V lost 5 bases and J lost 9; bases outside the gene matches: 13. Germline values: CDR1 SEHNR, CDR2 FQNEAQ (reference sequence). The CDR3, as DNA: TGTGCCAGCAGCCAGACGAGGGGAGGGTTGGGTGAGCAGTTCTTC. Translation: CASSQTRGGLGEQFF.

The genes are TRBV15 and TRBJ2-3; TRBD2 matches 11 bases. Trimming removed 4 bases from V and 14 bases from J; junction bases left unmatched: 17. This CDR3 is built from 16 residues. Per germline, CDR1 LNHNV and CDR2 YYDKDF (reference sequence). The CDR3 is CATSTGLAGQHRYAYF. CDR3 coding DNA: TGTGCCACCAGCACCGGACTAGCGGGCCAGCACAGATACGCGTATTTT. The variable domain in full, completed from reference TRBV15 and TRBJ2-3, reads DAMVIQNPRYQVTQFGKPVTLSCSQTLNHNVMYWYQQKSSQAPKLLFHYYDKDFNNEADTPDNFQSRRPNTSFCFLDIRSPGLGDTAMYLCATSTGLAGQHRYAYFGPGTRLTVL.

A few counts support this clonotype. The V gene is TRBV11-2, the J gene TRBJ2-1; 11 bases are a match to TRBD2. CDR1 and CDR2 from the germline V gene are SGHAT and FQNNGV. Germline trimming cut 2 bases from V and 6 bases from J; bases unmatched to any gene: 3. The CDR3 runs to 15 residues. This chain's CDR3 is CASSLNSGRVNEQFF. The CDR3 nucleotides read TGTGCCAGCAGCTTAAATAGCGGGAGGGTCAATGAGCAGTTCTTC. Using reference TRBV11-2 and TRBJ2-1 for the parts outside the CDR3, the full variable domain is EAGVAQSPRYKIIEKRQSVAFWCNPISGHATLYWYQQILGQGPKLLIQFQNNGVVDDSQLPKDRFSAERLKGVDSTLKIQPAKLEDSAVYLCASSLNSGRVNEQFFGPGTRLTVL.

This chain connects TRBV5-1 to TRBJ2-1; 9 bases are shared with TRBD1. The CDR3 is 12 residues long. Unmatched junction bases numbered 8, after V lost 4 bases and J lost 15 bases. Germline V gene data show CDR1 as SGHRS and CDR2 as YFSETQ. The CDR3 protein is CASSESGTGSFF. Here the CDR3 DNA reads TGCGCCAGCAGCGAATCCGGGACAGGGTCGTTCTTC.

The sample holds a few counts of this clonotype. This chain connects TRBV7-9 to TRBJ1-2; D is uncertain. The CDR3 has 11 residues. V was trimmed by 8 bases and J by 4 bases, leaving 8 bases between them. Germline CDR1 reads SEHNR; CDR2 reads FQNEAQ (reference sequence). The CDR3 spells CASGGIYGYTF. DNA for the CDR3: TGTGCCAGCGGTGGGATCTATGGCTACACCTTC.